One and the same sample provided the 2 T cell receptor beta chains below, sequenced in a study of cytomegalovirus exposure and HLA in healthy donors. The PCR was carried out with 60 Vbeta primers and 13 Jbeta primers. Assay: immunoSEQ multiplex PCR; the TCRdb copy retains only in-frame clones and omits some. Found here are some 90,000 clones, just over 70% of them singletons; the top ten hold around 8.4%. The sequenced material came from PBMCs. The origin of the receptors is a man in his sixties in good health and CMV-seronegative.

This clone has just a few counts. The chain recombines TRBV6-1 with TRBJ1-5; D is possibly TRBD1 (6 bases). The germline V gene has CDR1 MNHNS and CDR2 SASEGT. The CDR3 runs 14 residues. Trimming stripped 5 bases from V and 3 bases from J, with 11 bases between. The CDR3 DNA is TGTGCCAGCAGTCGGGACAATTTCAATCAGCCCCAGCATTTT. It translates to CASSRDNFNQPQHF.

This sequence joins TRBV28 and TRBJ1-1, with D possibly matching TRBD1 (5 bases). CDR1 and CDR2 from the germline V gene are MDHEN and SYDVKM. CDR3 size: 17 residues. Trimming removed 6 bases from V and 2 bases from J, with 22 bases in between. The CDR3 here is CASSHGGGFGSNTEAFF. CDR3 bases: TGTGCCAGCAGCCATGGTGGGGGGTTCGGATCAAACACTGAAGCTTTCTTT.